This entry features one T cell receptor beta chain sequence. Its antigen has not been determined. No quality values exist for individual bases; no much larger clone is one base distant. This entry is derived from a study of OX40 agonist ivuxolimab in advanced cancers. For the study in its entirety: Ivuxolimab was an agonistic, fully human IgG2 monoclonal antibody directed against OX40 (CD134), a costimulatory receptor. Intravenous ivuxolimab was administered to patients every 2 weeks at six dose levels: 0.01, 0.1, 0.3, 1.5, 3 and 10 mg/kg. Of the approximately 53 patients in dose escalation, 19 had hepatocellular carcinoma, about 15 had melanoma, 9 had renal cell carcinoma and 9 had head and neck cancer. A male proportion of almost 85% and a mean age of about 60 years, ranging from about 20 to 85, were recorded for the dose-escalation cohort. Prior anti-PD-1, anti-PD-L1 or anti-CTLA-4 therapy was permitted, and checkpoint inhibitors had been received by around 39% of dose-escalation patients. Partial responses occurred in three dose-escalation patients: two with cutaneous melanoma and one with hepatocellular carcinoma. Peripheral TCRbeta sequencing was intended to test whether TCR sequence diversity was altered and clonal T-cell expansion was caused by ivuxolimab. The paper covers the monotherapy dose-escalation part of the phase I ivuxolimab trial, which included N ≈ 50 patients.

Summary of the overall study and its limitations: After ivuxolimab, more expanded clones were found on average in CD8+ T cells than in CD4+ T cells. Which antigens the clonally expanded peripheral T cells were specific for was not determined. Low levels of normalized T-cell clonal expansion were also seen in some patients who did not respond. In the 0.1-3.0 mg/kg groups, partial responders were among the patients with the lowest normalized peripheral clonal expansion, particularly in CD8+ T cells. Clonal expansion of both CD4+ and CD8+ blood T cells was observed from baseline to week 6 at doses 0.1 to 3.0 mg/kg.

Patients with autoimmune disease history or receiving systemic immunosuppression were excluded from the trial. Peripheral blood for TCR sequencing was collected from all dose cohorts at baseline, on cycle 4 day 1, and on cycle 7 day 1. Samples came from an open-label, multicenter, first-in-human phase I dose-escalation trial of ivuxolimab. Adults with locally advanced or metastatic head and neck squamous cell, hepatocellular, melanoma or renal cell carcinoma were enrolled in the trial. Before TCR sequencing, CD4+ and CD8+ T cells were separately sorted from peripheral blood. To sequence the TCRbeta CDR3 region, genomic DNA was isolated from the sorted cells. The immunoSEQ Assay was used to sequence the TCRbeta CDR3 regions. TCRdb's version of the immuneACCESS table is confined to in-frame rearrangements and falls short of the full clone set. An unresolved V gene accounts for under half of the shortfall where checked; the remainder is of unknown origin. For this sample there are about 88,000 clones; around 85% appear just once. The ten largest clones take up about 3.8% of the sample.

V has 5 bases trimmed and J has 7 bases trimmed; junction bases matching no gene number 10. The CDR3 spans 15 residues, from the cysteine through the phenylalanine. Just CDR3 DNA is preserved here, 45 bases in frame from base 1. CDR1 MNHEY and CDR2 SMNVEV are derived from the germline V gene (reference sequence). The receptor comes from an adult with an advanced solid tumor such as melanoma, head and neck, liver or kidney cancer. Sequences were derived from CD4+ or CD8+ T cells sorted from blood, sampled in a trial of the OX40 agonist ivuxolimab. The rearranged chain carries TRBV27 and TRBJ1-4, with 7 junctional bases fitting TRBD1. DNA sequence: TGTGCCAGCAGTCCCGGGACAGTTGAGGGTGAAAAACTGTTTTTT. It translates to CASSPGTVEGEKLFF.